The 26 T cell receptor beta chains below were found in one sample sequenced in a study of blood T cells in healthy people across ages. Sample-barcoded 5' priming and a J-beta primer mix drove a second PCR of 7 to 11 cycles. TCRdb independently ran MiXCR on the 5' RACE reads; one entry per CDR3 protein. The repertoire holds fewer than 800,000 distinct CDR3 sequences, more than 20% seen once, with 3.5% to 4% in the top ten. Sequenced material: blood. The source of these receptors is a man between 65 and 79 years old in good health.

The gene calls are TRBV6-1 and TRBJ2-7; maybe TRBD1 (5 bases). Trimming removed 7 bases at V and 2 bases at J, with 24 bases between. Germline CDR1 and CDR2: MNHNS and SASEGT. The CDR3 has 17 residues. The CDR3 here is CASNDPAETVTPYEQYF. The CDR3 DNA follows: TGTGCCAGCAATGATCCGGCCGAGACAGTAACGCCCTACGAGCAGTACTTC.

This clonotype was detected a few times. The chain recombines TRBV27 with TRBJ2-7, with D possibly TRBD2 on 6 matching bases. V was shortened by 3 bases and J by 1 base, with 16 bases between the two germline ends. The CDR3 sequence is 16 residues long. Per the germline V gene, CDR1 is MNHEY and CDR2 is SMNVEV (reference sequence). CDR3 sequence: CASSFSAGSGSYEQYF. The CDR3 DNA is TGTGCCAGCAGTTTTAGCGCGGGATCAGGGTCCTACGAGCAGTACTTC.

This clonotype was counted a few times. One end of the junction fails to match germline, which may point to a read error. The chain uses TRBV3-1 and TRBJ1-3, with 7 bases matching TRBD1. Germline values: CDR1 LGHDT, CDR2 YNNKEL (reference sequence). This CDR3 comprises 15 residues. The CDR3 nucleotides are TGTGCCAGCAACCAAGGGGGCCTCTCTGGAAACACCATATATTTT. Its protein is CASNQGGLSGNTIYF.

This clonotype was detected a few times. V usage is TRBV12-3 or TRBV12-4 and J usage is TRBJ2-3; D tentatively reads TRBD1 or TRBD2 (5 bases each). This CDR3 has 13 amino acids. Trimming took 6 bases from V and 5 from J, leaving 12 bases between them. In DNA form, the CDR3 reads TGTGCCAGCAGCCCCGGGGCGAGAGATACGCAGTATTTT. It codes for CASSPGARDTQYF.

The rearrangement uses TRBV2 and TRBJ1-3; TRBD1 is a possible D gene (6 bases). The CDR3 has 15 amino acids. V was shortened by 7 bases and J by 4 bases, with 17 bases between the two germline ends. Germline assignment: CDR1 SNHLY and CDR2 FYNNEI. The CDR3 coding sequence is TGTGCCAGCAAGGTTAGGGGGGGAGACGGAAACACCATATATTTT. It specifies CASKVRGGDGNTIYF. Looking up the rest from reference TRBV2 and TRBJ1-3 gives the full variable domain: EPEVTQTPSHQVTQMGQEVILRCVPISNHLYFYWYRQILGQKVEFLVSFYNNEISEKSEIFDDQFSVERPDGSNFTLKIRSTKLEDSAMYFCASKVRGGDGNTIYFGEGSWLTVV.

The V call is TRBV28, the J call TRBJ2-7; the match to TRBD2 covers 7 bases. The CDR3 totals 13 residues. V was pared by 10 bases and J by 1 base, with 7 bases of the junction left unmatched. From germline, CDR1 is MDHEN and CDR2 SYDVKM. The CDR3 coding sequence is TGTGCCACAAAAAGCGGGGCTTCCTACGAGCAGTACTTC. Protein sequence: CATKSGASYEQYF.

This clonotype was seen a few times. The CDR3 loop is CASSLLAGGTDEQYF. CDR3 in DNA: TGCGCCAGCAGCTTACTAGCGGGAGGAACGGACGAGCAGTACTTC. The chain has TRBV5-1 and TRBJ2-7; 12 nucleotides agree with TRBD2. V was clipped by 2 bases and J by 5 bases; unmatched bases: 5. CDR3 length: 15 residues. Germline CDR1 SGHRS, CDR2 YFSETQ.

This clonotype has only one observation. CDR3 residues: CSVVFQKNEQYF. The CDR3 DNA reads TGCAGCGTTGTCTTCCAGAAAAACGAGCAGTACTTC. The chain uses TRBV29-1 and TRBJ2-7; the D is unclear. Trimming left V 4 bases short and J 5 bases short, with 12 bases between. Per germline, CDR1 SQVTM and CDR2 ANQGSEA. CDR3 length equals 12 residues.

V is TRBV24-1 and J is TRBJ2-1; 13 bases are shared with TRBD2. This CDR3 has 16 residues. Germline CDR1 is KGHDR and CDR2 is SFDVKD. V shed 4 bases, J shed 7 bases, and the junction held 6 bases outside the gene matches. CDR3 nucleotides: TGTGCCACCAGTGACTCCGGACTAGCGGGAGAGAATGAGCAGTTCTTC. It specifies CATSDSGLAGENEQFF.

This clonotype was seen more than once but under ten times. V is TRBV20-1 and J is TRBJ1-1; D possibly corresponds to TRBD1 (6 bases). Trimming left V 3 bases short and J 4 bases short, with 12 bases between. Germline CDR1 reads DFQATT; CDR2 reads SNEGSKA (reference sequence). The CDR3 loop spans 13 amino acids. CDR3 DNA sequence: TGCAGTGCTAGTGGTCAGGGGTTCACTGAAGCTTTCTTT. It specifies CSASGQGFTEAFF.

V gene TRBV5-1 combines with J gene TRBJ1-1; the D is unclear. The CDR3 spans 14 residues. The V and J ends lost 1 base and 0 bases respectively, with 7 bases between them. CDR1 is SGHRS and CDR2 is YFSETQ in the germline V gene. CDR3 loop: CASSLPALNTEAFF. DNA for the CDR3: TGCGCCAGCAGCTTGCCAGCCCTGAACACTGAAGCTTTCTTT.

This clonotype was observed a few times. This chain uses TRBV12-3 or TRBV12-4 with TRBJ2-1; 7 bases fit TRBD2. The CDR3 has 15 residues. With 6 bases clipped from V and 3 bases from J, the junction kept 8 bases outside the gene matches. The CDR3: CASSPAASGYNEQFF. The CDR3 bases are TGTGCCAGCAGCCCCGCAGCTAGCGGCTACAATGAGCAGTTCTTC.

This clonotype was observed at least ten times. This sequence joins TRBV4-3 and TRBJ2-5; 9 bases match TRBD1. V shed 3 bases, J shed 4 bases, and the junction held 9 bases outside the gene matches. Germline loops: CDR1 LGHNA, CDR2 YSLEER. The CDR3 sequence is 16 residues long. CDR3 protein: CASSQQTGGFLETQYF. Written as DNA, the CDR3 is TGCGCCAGCAGCCAGCAAACAGGGGGCTTTCTAGAGACCCAGTACTTC.

This clonotype has more than one count but fewer than ten. The CDR3 nucleotides read TGTGCCAGCAGCCACCACCGGGACAGAACGCAGTATTTT. It yields the protein CASSHHRDRTQYF. The chain has TRBV3-1 and TRBJ2-3, with 7 bases identical to TRBD1. Germline CDR1 LGHDT, CDR2 YNNKEL (reference sequence). The trim removed 3 bases at V and 9 bases at J, leaving 6 bases unmatched. The CDR3 loop spans 13 amino acids.

This clonotype came up many times. The V gene is TRBV24-1, the J gene TRBJ2-5, with D hard to call. The J call may be faulty, since TRBJ2-1 better matches the DNA end. Germline CDR1 KGHDR, CDR2 SFDVKD. CDR3 length equals 13 residues. CDR3 sequence (DNA): TGTGCCACCAGTGATTTGTATCGGCAGGAGCAGTTCTTC. Translated: CATSDLYRQEQFF.

This clonotype was seen more than once but under ten times. The chain has TRBV11-2 and TRBJ2-5, with 11 bases lining up with TRBD2. V was clipped by 4 bases and J by 9 bases; unmatched bases: 13. CDR3 length: 16 amino acids. The germline V gene encodes CDR1 SGHAT and CDR2 FQNNGV. This chain's CDR3 is CASSSSGTSGPTAQYF. DNA of the CDR3: TGTGCCAGCAGCTCATCCGGGACTAGCGGCCCGACGGCCCAGTACTTC.

This clonotype was seen only a few times. The chain's CDR3 is CASSPNRWNEQFF. The CDR3 DNA reads as TGTGCCAGCAGTCCGAACCGTTGGAATGAGCAGTTCTTC. The chain links TRBV6-2 or TRBV6-3 to TRBJ2-5; the D is unclear. The DNA end is a closer match to TRBJ2-1, so the J assignment may be wrong. The germline V gene has CDR1 MNHEY and CDR2 SVGEGT. The CDR3 contains 13 residues.

On this clonotype: Because it lacks the conserved phenylalanine or tryptophan at the end, this CDR3 is likely a read error. The V and J genes are TRBV10-3 and TRBJ2-5; no firm D call. The DNA end is a closer match to TRBJ2-1, so the J assignment may be wrong. Germline V CDR1 and CDR2: ENHRY, SYGVKD. CDR3 length: 13 amino acids. CDR3 in DNA: TGTGCCATCAGTGAGACTGAGATCAATGAGCAGTTCCTC. It codes for CAISETEINEQFL.

This clonotype was seen a handful of times. The chain joins TRBV19 to TRBJ2-7; D may be TRBD1 or TRBD2 (5 bases each). V lost 4 bases, J lost 3 bases, and 13 bases lay in between. The CDR3 covers 14 residues. Germline V CDR1 and CDR2: LNHDA, SQIVND (reference sequence). CDR3 sequence: CASSTRDRHYEQYF. CDR3 coding DNA: TGTGCCAGTAGTACCCGGGACCGTCACTACGAGCAGTACTTC.

A word on this clonotype: A much larger clone differs by one base, so this may be a read error. The chain recombines TRBV20-1 with TRBJ1-4, with D tentatively TRBD1 (6 bases). V lost 4 bases to trimming and J lost 0 bases, with 9 bases between them. The CDR3 is made up of 14 amino acids. Per the germline V gene, CDR1 is DFQATT and CDR2 is SNEGSKA (reference sequence). Here the CDR3 DNA reads TGCAGTGCTACAGGGGAGGCAACTAATGAAAAACTGTTTTTT. This codes for CSATGEATNEKLFF.

Comments on this clonotype: Just one base apart from a much larger clone, this may be a read error. This CDR3 is missing its conserved last phenylalanine or tryptophan, likely due to a read error. The V and J genes are TRBV6-5 and TRBJ2-7; 10 bases line up with TRBD1. Looked up from germline, CDR1 is MNHEY and CDR2 is SVGAGI. With 6 bases clipped from V and 5 bases from J, the junction kept 10 bases outside the gene matches. CDR3 length equals 15 residues. The CDR3 loop reads CASRRGGTGANEQYL. DNA of the CDR3: TGTGCCAGCAGGCGCGGCGGGACAGGGGCTAACGAGCAGTACCTC.

Many counts were recorded for this clonotype. The V and J genes are TRBV28 and TRBJ2-2; tentative D call: TRBD2 (6 bases). There are 14 residues in the CDR3. Trimming removed 6 bases at V and 1 base at J, with 9 bases between. The germline gives CDR1 MDHEN, CDR2 SYDVKM. The chain's CDR3 is CASRGLLNTGELFF. CDR3 in DNA: TGTGCCAGCAGAGGACTACTGAACACCGGGGAGCTGTTTTTT.

The rearrangement uses TRBV12-3 or TRBV12-4 and TRBJ2-5; TRBD2 might be the D (6 bases). The end of the DNA fits TRBJ2-1 better, so the J call may be wrong. CDR3 length equals 14 residues. The CDR3 nucleotides read TGTGCCAGCAGAATTGGGACTGGCGTAGGAGAGCAGTTCTTC. It yields the protein CASRIGTGVGEQFF.

This clonotype showed up just a few times. The J gene is TRBJ2-1, the V gene TRBV12-3 or TRBV12-4; 7 positions match TRBD2. The trim removed 8 bases at V and 7 bases at J, leaving 8 bases unmatched. This CDR3 has 13 residues. This CDR3 is CASPRGSLNEQFF. The CDR3 bases are TGTGCCAGCCCCCGCGGGAGTTTGAATGAGCAGTTCTTC.

This clonotype has a count of ten or more. The CDR3 loop reads CASSPSGGADGYTF. The CDR3 region has the DNA TGTGCCAGCAGCCCCAGTGGGGGGGCGGATGGCTACACCTTC. The V and J genes are TRBV3-1 and TRBJ1-2; a weak D match, TRBD1 (6 bases). V was trimmed by 4 bases and J by 6 bases, leaving 15 bases between them. CDR1 and CDR2 (germline): LGHDT, YNNKEL (reference sequence). This CDR3 is built from 14 residues.

V gene TRBV19 combines with J gene TRBJ2-2, with 7 bases aligning to TRBD2. Germline V gene data show CDR1 as LNHDA and CDR2 as SQIVND (reference sequence). The CDR3 spans 14 residues. J gave up 6 bases and V 5 bases, and 6 bases lay outside the gene matches. The CDR3 coding sequence is TGTGCCAGTAGTCGTCTAGCGGTGGCCGGGGAGCTGTTTTTT. This translates into CASSRLAVAGELFF.